A single sample is the source of the 7 T cell receptor beta chains below, sequenced in a study of blood T cell repertoires in COVID-19. Generated by immunoSEQ multiplex PCR, the TCRdb table keeps only in-frame clones and is missing some. The repertoire includes 99,000 or so clones, roughly 90% of them detected once, and approximately 5.6% sits in the top ten. Source material: peripheral blood. These receptor sequences come from a human donor in a cohort sampled during active COVID-19.

V usage is TRBV4-3 and J usage is TRBJ2-1, with D possibly TRBD2 on 6 matching bases. The germline V gene encodes CDR1 LGHNA and CDR2 YSLEER. The CDR3 sequence is 17 residues long. With 2 bases removed from V and 2 bases from J, the gap between germline ends came to 16 bases. This chain's CDR3 is CASSQKGGDLAYNEQFF. The CDR3 DNA sequence: TGCGCCAGCAGCCAAAAGGGAGGAGACCTAGCCTACAATGAGCAGTTCTTC.

The genes are TRBV5-6 and TRBJ1-3, with D possibly being TRBD1 (6 bases). CDR1 and CDR2 (germline): SGHDT, YYEEEE. V was clipped by 3 bases and J by 2 bases, with 12 bases between them. This CDR3 has 15 residues. In nucleotides, the CDR3 is TGTGCCAGCAGCTGGGGGACAAACACTGGAAACACCATATATTTT. It yields the protein CASSWGTNTGNTIYF.

This chain uses TRBV7-2 with TRBJ2-3; TRBD2 aligns across 8 bases. The germline V gene encodes CDR1 SGHTA and CDR2 FQGNSA. The CDR3 has 16 residues. V trimming: 5 bases; J trimming: 2 bases; junction bases outside the gene matches: 9. In nucleotides, the CDR3 is TGTGCCAGCAGCCCGAGGGCGGGGGGTCCCACAGATACGCAGTATTTT. Protein product: CASSPRAGGPTDTQYF.

The chain couples TRBV19 to TRBJ1-3; D is ambiguous. V lost 10 bases, J lost 0 bases, and 13 bases lay in between. In germline, CDR1 is LNHDA, CDR2 SQIVND (reference sequence). The CDR3 totals 14 residues. DNA for the CDR3: TGTGCCATTACTTGTATCCTCTCTGGAAACACCATATATTTT. This codes for CAITCILSGNTIYF.

The chain carries TRBV19 and TRBJ1-4; a weak D match, TRBD1 (5 bases). The CDR3 runs 15 residues. V lost 3 bases to trimming and J lost 5 bases, with 13 bases between them. The germline gives CDR1 LNHDA, CDR2 SQIVND (reference sequence). The CDR3 DNA sequence: TGTGCCAGTAGTATCGAAGGGAAGGGGAATGAAAAACTGTTTTTT. Protein: CASSIEGKGNEKLFF.

This chain's CDR3 is CASSRPPSGRAGGYNEQFF. DNA for the CDR3: TGTGCCAGCAGTCGACCGCCAAGCGGGAGGGCCGGTGGGTACAATGAGCAGTTCTTC. The rearrangement joins TRBV28 to TRBJ2-1, with 10 bases aligning to TRBD2. CDR3 length equals 19 residues. Germline loops: CDR1 MDHEN, CDR2 SYDVKM. V lost 5 bases, J lost 4 bases, and 17 bases stayed unmatched. Looking up the rest from reference TRBV28 and TRBJ2-1 gives the full variable domain: DVKVTQSSRYLVKRTGEKVFLECVQDMDHENMFWYRQDPGLGLRLIYFSYDVKMKEKGDIPEGYSVSREKKERFSLILESASTNQTSMYLCASSRPPSGRAGGYNEQFFGPGTRLTVL.

CDR3 DNA sequence: TGTGCCACCAGCAGAGGACGGGGGGCTGTTGGGACCGGGGAGCTGTTTTTT. This encodes CATSRGRGAVGTGELFF. The chain uses TRBV15 and TRBJ2-2, with a weak D call TRBD2 (7 bases). Germline CDR1 reads LNHNV; CDR2 reads YYDKDF (reference sequence). The CDR3 is made up of 17 amino acids. Trimming removed 1 base at V and 5 bases at J, with 17 bases between.